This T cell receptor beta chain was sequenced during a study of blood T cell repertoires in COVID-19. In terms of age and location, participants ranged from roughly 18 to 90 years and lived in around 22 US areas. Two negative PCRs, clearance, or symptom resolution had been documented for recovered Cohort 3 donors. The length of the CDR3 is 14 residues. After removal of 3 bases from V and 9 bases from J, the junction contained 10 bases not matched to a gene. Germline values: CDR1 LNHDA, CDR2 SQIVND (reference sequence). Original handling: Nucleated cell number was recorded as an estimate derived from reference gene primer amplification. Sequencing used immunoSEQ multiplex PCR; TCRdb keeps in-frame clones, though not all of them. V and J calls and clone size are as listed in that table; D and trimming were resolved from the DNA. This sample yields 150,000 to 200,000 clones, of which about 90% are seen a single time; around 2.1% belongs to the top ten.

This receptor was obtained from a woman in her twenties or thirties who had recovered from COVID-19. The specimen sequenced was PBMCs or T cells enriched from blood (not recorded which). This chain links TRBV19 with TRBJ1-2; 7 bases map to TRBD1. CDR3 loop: CASSILAGGNRYTF. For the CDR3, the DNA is TGTGCCAGTAGTATTCTCGCAGGGGGTAATCGCTACACCTTC. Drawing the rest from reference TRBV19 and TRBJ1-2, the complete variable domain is DGGITQSPKYLFRKEGQNVTLSCEQNLNHDAMYWYRQDPGQGLRLIYYSQIVNDFQKGDIAEGYSVSREKKESFPLTVTSAQKNPTAFYLCASSILAGGNRYTFGSGTRLTVV.